The clone carrying this T cell receptor beta chain has a count of ten or more. Each CDR3 protein is one row after TCRdb ran MiXCR on the 5' RACE reads. The repertoire holds 50,000 to 75,000 distinct CDR3 sequences, with approximately 6% as singletons. The data are from a study of T cells after yellow fever vaccination. The receptor comes from a man aged 18 to 29 who received the YFV17D yellow fever vaccine. This sample comprised PBMCs, either bulk or a sorted T-cell subset (CD4+, CD8+, memory, or dextramer-sorted; not recorded which), obtained on the day of the yellow fever booster vaccination.

In nucleotides, the CDR3 is TGTGCCAGCAGTTTTTGGGCGGGGCGAGGGGATACGCAGTATTTT. Translation: CASSFWAGRGDTQYF. The rearrangement links TRBV28 to TRBJ2-3, with TRBD2 as a possible D gene (6 bases). V was clipped by 3 bases and J by 6 bases, with 16 bases between them. This CDR3 contains 15 residues. Looked up from germline, CDR1 is MDHEN and CDR2 is SYDVKM.